The source of this T cell receptor (beta chain) is a study of T cell responses to AZD1222 COVID-19 vaccine. Study-wide results and limits: Baseline testing showed seropositivity in only six or seven AZD1222 recipients.

Note on this clone: Its antigen is not known.

This CDR3 region has 11 residues. Germline lookup yields CDR1 SGHVS and CDR2 FQNEAQ. Trimming shortened V by 5 bases and J by 5 bases, and 7 bases separated the two germline ends. Some clones are missing from TCRdb's copy, which holds only in-frame ones; the method was immunoSEQ multiplex PCR. The table includes over 95,000 clones, roughly 90% detected once. This TCR derives from an adult who received the AZD1222 COVID-19 vaccine. The material was peripheral blood, obtained 28 days after the second AZD1222 dose. The chain is built from TRBV7-8 and TRBJ2-7; D gene uncertain. CDR3 protein: CASSPTHEQYF. The CDR3 DNA reads TGTGCCAGCAGCCCGACCCACGAGCAGTACTTC.